These 6 T cell receptor beta chains originate from one sample sequenced in a study of T cells in narcolepsy. The table came from immunoSEQ multiplex PCR; TCRdb's copy has only in-frame clones and leaves some out. The sample contains about 33,000 clones, roughly 90% of which appear only once. Sequenced sample: CD45RA- memory CD4+ T cells from PBMCs. The origin of the receptors is a human donor with narcolepsy.

V is TRBV9 and J is TRBJ2-1; no reliable D call. Trimming pared 0 bases from V and 2 bases from J, leaving 6 bases between. The CDR3 sequence is 14 residues long. The germline V gene encodes CDR1 SGDLS and CDR2 YYNGEE. CDR3 DNA sequence: TGTGCCAGCAGCGTAGGGACCACCTACAATGAGCAGTTCTTC. Translating it yields CASSVGTTYNEQFF.

This rearrangement joins TRBV7-6 to TRBJ2-7, with D possibly matching TRBD1 (6 bases). The CDR3 has 13 residues. Germline CDR1 and CDR2: SGHVS and FNYEAQ. Trimming stripped 5 bases from V and 7 bases from J, with 15 bases between. The CDR3 spells CASSRDNEGEQYF. DNA of the CDR3: TGTGCCAGCAGCCGGGACAACGAAGGGGAGCAGTACTTC.

This clone was found a few times. This rearrangement joins TRBV10-1 to TRBJ2-7; no definite D call. The germline V and J ends were trimmed by 4 bases and 3 bases, with 10 bases remaining between them. Germline-derived CDR1 and CDR2 are WNHNN and SYGVQD (reference sequence). CDR3 length equals 13 residues. This CDR3 reads CASSATPIYEQYF. Written as DNA, the CDR3 is TGCGCCAGCAGTGCGACTCCGATCTACGAGCAGTACTTC.

The CDR3 region is CATSREGDTQYF. DNA for the CDR3: TGTGCCACCAGCAGGGAGGGAGATACGCAGTATTTT. The gene calls are TRBV15 and TRBJ2-3, with D tentatively TRBD2 (6 bases). V lost 3 bases and J lost 5, with 6 bases in between. The CDR3 contains 12 residues. Germline assignment: CDR1 LNHNV and CDR2 YYDKDF (reference sequence).

The genes are TRBV7-3 and TRBJ1-2; D is possibly TRBD1 (5 bases). The CDR3 length is 15 residues. V shed 5 bases and J shed 5 bases, with 18 bases lying between them. The germline gives CDR1 SGHTA, CDR2 FQGTGA. The CDR3 loop is CASSVDGRGGYGYTF. For the CDR3, the DNA is TGTGCCAGCAGCGTAGACGGCCGCGGGGGTTATGGCTACACCTTC. The full variable domain, rest sourced from reference TRBV7-3 and TRBJ1-2, is GAGVSQTPSNKVTEKGKYVELRCDPISGHTALYWYRQSLGQGPEFLIYFQGTGAADDSGLPNDRFFAVRPEGSVSTLKIQRTERGDSAVYLCASSVDGRGGYGYTFGSGTRLTVV.

The rearrangement uses TRBV19 and TRBJ2-7; 7 bases align to TRBD2. Per the germline V gene, CDR1 is LNHDA and CDR2 is SQIVND (reference sequence). This CDR3 has 14 residues. V was pared by 5 bases and J by 1 base, with 5 bases of the junction left unmatched. CDR3 in DNA: TGTGCCAGTAGTGGGGGGACTACTTCCTACGAGCAGTACTTC. Encoded protein: CASSGGTTSYEQYF.